The TCR beta chain under discussion was sequenced for a study of blood T cell repertoires in COVID-19. On the study more broadly: Specimens from acute and convalescent COVID-19 originated in the United States, Italy and Spain. PBMCs, B-cell-depleted T cells, or T cells provided the cDNA or gDNA that made up the material.

The trim removed 3 bases at V and 3 bases at J, leaving 7 bases unmatched. Germline assignment: CDR1 MDHEN and CDR2 SYDVKM. The CDR3 loop spans 17 amino acids. The study drew participants aged about 18 to 89 years from about two dozen US areas. Recovered Cohort 3 donors showed two negative PCRs, clearance, or symptom resolution. Assay: immunoSEQ multiplex PCR; the TCRdb copy retains only in-frame clones and omits some. The sample shows approximately 390,000 clones, about 87% of them seen only once. This chain uses TRBV28 with TRBJ2-3; 12 nucleotides line up with TRBD2. This clonotype originated in a woman between 50 and 59 years old who had recovered from COVID-19. Specimen: PBMCs or T cells enriched from blood (not recorded which). The CDR3 loop is CASSFGLAGLGTDTQYF. As DNA, the CDR3 is TGTGCCAGCAGTTTTGGACTAGCGGGGTTGGGGACAGATACGCAGTATTTT. The variable domain in full, with the rest retrieved from reference TRBV28 and TRBJ2-3, is DVKVTQSSRYLVKRTGEKVFLECVQDMDHENMFWYRQDPGLGLRLIYFSYDVKMKEKGDIPEGYSVSREKKERFSLILESASTNQTSMYLCASSFGLAGLGTDTQYFGPGTRLTVL.